What follows are 25 T cell receptor beta chains derived from one specimen sequenced in a study of control samples from healthy donors and cancer patients. The data were produced by immunoSEQ multiplex PCR, yet TCRdb's version contains in-frame clones alone and is incomplete. The table shows around 77,000 clones, with around 92% occurring only once. Sequenced material: blood. These receptor sequences come from a woman aged 60-75 years in good health.

This rearrangement joins TRBV28 to TRBJ2-3; 10 bases are a match to TRBD2. Germline assignment: CDR1 MDHEN and CDR2 SYDVKM. This CDR3 is built from 14 residues. V dropped 4 bases and J dropped 4; count of bases not matched to a gene: 2. The CDR3 region is CASSSSGRADTQYF. The CDR3 DNA reads TGTGCCAGCAGTTCGAGCGGGAGGGCAGATACGCAGTATTTT.

The chain couples TRBV5-1 to TRBJ1-1; D gene unclear. V gave up 2 bases and J gave up 0 bases, with 8 bases separating them. Germline assignment: CDR1 SGHRS and CDR2 YFSETQ. The CDR3 spans 14 residues. Here the CDR3 reads CASSFSAMNTEAFF. The CDR3 bases are TGCGCCAGCAGCTTCAGCGCTATGAACACTGAAGCTTTCTTT. The full variable domain, in which reference TRBV5-1 and TRBJ1-1 provide the parts outside the CDR3, is KAGVTQTPRYLIKTRGQQVTLSCSPISGHRSVSWYQQTPGQGLQFLFEYFSETQRNKGNFPGRFSGRQFSNSRSEMNVSTLELGDSALYLCASSFSAMNTEAFFGQGTRLTVV.

This rearrangement joins TRBV28 to TRBJ2-7; no clear D gene. The CDR3 covers 14 residues. Germline V gives CDR1 MDHEN, CDR2 SYDVKM. Deletions cut 6 bases from V and 0 bases from J, with 12 bases between. The CDR3 spells CASSRLVSSYEQYF. DNA of the CDR3: TGTGCCAGCAGCCGGCTAGTGAGCTCCTACGAGCAGTACTTC. The full variable domain, its missing parts supplied by reference TRBV28 and TRBJ2-7, is DVKVTQSSRYLVKRTGEKVFLECVQDMDHENMFWYRQDPGLGLRLIYFSYDVKMKEKGDIPEGYSVSREKKERFSLILESASTNQTSMYLCASSRLVSSYEQYFGPGTRLTVT.

V gene TRBV28 combines with J gene TRBJ1-2; D perhaps matches TRBD1 (5 bases). V was pared by 7 bases and J by 0 bases, with 9 bases between. Per germline, CDR1 MDHEN and CDR2 SYDVKM. This CDR3 is built from 13 residues. The CDR3 DNA sequence: TGTGCCAGCAACGGGGGAACTAACTATGGCTACACCTTC. Its translation: CASNGGTNYGYTF.

The chain recombines TRBV27 with TRBJ2-7; weak D call: TRBD1 (6 bases). V gave up 8 bases and J gave up 6 bases, with 14 bases separating them. The CDR3 is 12 residues long. The germline V gene has CDR1 MNHEY and CDR2 SMNVEV (reference sequence). DNA of the CDR3: TGTGCCAGCGGCCCTCAGGGGCGCGAGCAGTACTTC. Translated: CASGPQGREQYF.

The rearrangement uses TRBV28 and TRBJ2-6; TRBD1 aligns across 9 bases. Trimming cost V 5 bases and J 0 bases; bases outside gene matches: 8. CDR1 MDHEN and CDR2 SYDVKM come from the germline V gene. The CDR3 runs 18 residues. The CDR3 protein is CASSKRTGAPSGANVLTF. The CDR3 DNA is TGTGCCAGCAGTAAGCGGACAGGGGCCCCCTCTGGGGCCAACGTCCTGACTTTC.

The chain combines TRBV30 with TRBJ2-1; either TRBD1 or TRBD2 may fit D (5 bases each). Trimming took 4 bases from V and 8 from J, leaving 24 bases between them. Germline values: CDR1 GTSNPN, CDR2 SVGIG (reference sequence). The CDR3 has 16 amino acids. The chain's CDR3 is CAWTERAKRGGDEQFF. The CDR3 DNA is TGTGCCTGGACAGAACGGGCAAAACGGGGCGGCGATGAGCAGTTCTTC.

The V call is TRBV7-3, the J call TRBJ1-6; tentative D call: TRBD1 (5 bases). V was shortened by 3 bases and J by 10 bases, with 19 bases between the two germline ends. This CDR3 spans 16 amino acids. Germline lookup yields CDR1 SGHTA and CDR2 FQGTGA. CDR3 coding DNA: TGTGCCAGCAGCTTGGGTGGCCGAACTGGGGCCTCACCCCTCCACTTT. This codes for CASSLGGRTGASPLHF.

This clone came up once. The rearrangement links TRBV4-3 to TRBJ1-5, with D possibly TRBD1 on 6 matching bases. The CDR3 loop spans 17 amino acids. Trimming took off 1 base at V and 7 bases at J, with 20 bases between the two ends. In germline, CDR1 is LGHNA, CDR2 YSLEER. The CDR3 nucleotides read TGCGCCAGCAGCCAAGGAGGCAGGGGAGTAGCAAGCCAGCCCCAGCATTTT. Its protein product is CASSQGGRGVASQPQHF.

DNA for the CDR3: TGTGCCAGCAGCCACGGAGTTAGAAATACGCAGTATTTT. Its protein is CASSHGVRNTQYF. The chain carries TRBV11-3 and TRBJ2-3, with D unresolved. CDR3 length equals 13 residues. V dropped 5 bases and J dropped 7 bases, with 13 bases sitting between them. Germline CDR1 reads SGHNT; CDR2 reads YENEEA.

The V and J genes are TRBV7-8 and TRBJ1-4; 7 nucleotides agree with TRBD1. The V and J ends lost 3 bases and 1 base, in that order; junction bases with no gene match: 2. Germline CDR1 reads SGHVS; CDR2 reads FQNEAQ. The CDR3 runs to 15 residues. The CDR3 nucleotides read TGTGCCAGCAGCTTTAACAGGGGAACTAATGAAAAACTGTTTTTT. Protein sequence: CASSFNRGTNEKLFF. The whole variable domain, filled in from reference TRBV7-8 and TRBJ1-4, reads GAGVSQSPRYKVAKRGQDVALRCDPISGHVSLFWYQQALGQGPEFLTYFQNEAQLDKSGLPSDRFFAERPEGSVSTLKIQRTQQEDSAVYLCASSFNRGTNEKLFFGSGTQLSVL.

In its sample, this clone was seen a few times. The V and J genes are TRBV7-8 and TRBJ2-6; the match to TRBD1 covers 7 bases. Looked up from germline, CDR1 is SGHVS and CDR2 is FQNEAQ. V shed 5 bases, J shed 2 bases, and the junction held 12 bases outside the gene matches. The CDR3 totals 18 residues. CDR3 nucleotide sequence: TGTGCCAGCAGCCCCTACGGGACAGTGGGTCCTGGGGCCAACGTCCTGACTTTC. This sequence encodes CASSPYGTVGPGANVLTF.

The genes are TRBV7-3 and TRBJ2-2; D is possibly TRBD1 or TRBD2 (5 bases each). V gave up 1 base and J gave up 7 bases, with 10 bases separating them. The CDR3 consists of 14 residues. CDR1 and CDR2 from the germline V gene are SGHTA and FQGTGA. In DNA form, the CDR3 reads TGTGCCAGCAGCTTAAACGGGGCGAACGGGGAGCTGTTTTTT. This sequence encodes CASSLNGANGELFF.

The DNA for the CDR3 is TGTGCCAGCAACAATCTAATAGGAGACTTTCAAGAGACCCAGTACTTC. It translates to CASNNLIGDFQETQYF. The chain carries TRBV28 and TRBJ2-5; D gene unclear. The CDR3 length is 16 residues. The germline V gene has CDR1 MDHEN and CDR2 SYDVKM. The V end was cut by 7 bases, the J end by 2 bases, with 20 bases between.

This chain joins TRBV6-4 and TRBJ1-1, with D possibly TRBD1 on 5 matching bases. There are 13 residues in the CDR3. The germline V gene encodes CDR1 MRHNA and CDR2 SNTAGT. Between the trimmed V and J ends, which lost 8 bases and 5 bases, there was a span of 15 bases. This CDR3 is CASARTSWTEAFF. The DNA for the CDR3 is TGTGCCAGCGCGAGGACATCGTGGACTGAAGCTTTCTTT.

The chain employs TRBV21-1 and TRBJ2-1; the listed D gene, TRBD2, was not tested against the DNA. TRBV21-1 is a recognized pseudogene. There are 11 residues in the CDR3. CDR3 protein: CASSFCNEQFF. In DNA form, the CDR3 reads TGTGCCAGCAGCTTCTGCAATGAGCAGTTCTTC.

This chain joins TRBV19 and TRBJ2-2; 11 bases match TRBD2. The trim removed 3 bases at V and 1 base at J, leaving 7 bases unmatched. CDR3 size: 18 residues. Germline lookup yields CDR1 LNHDA and CDR2 SQIVND (reference sequence). The CDR3 loop is CASSIGLAGMGNTGELFF. DNA of the CDR3: TGTGCCAGTAGTATTGGACTAGCGGGTATGGGGAACACCGGGGAGCTGTTTTTT.

V usage is TRBV5-1 and J usage is TRBJ1-2; TRBD1 matches at 7 bases. CDR3 length: 15 amino acids. V lost 1 base, J lost 2 bases, and 5 bases stayed unmatched. CDR1 and CDR2 from the germline V gene are SGHRS and YFSETQ. The CDR3 here is CASSLTGATNYGYTF. The CDR3 region has the DNA TGCGCCAGCAGCTTGACAGGGGCGACCAACTATGGCTACACCTTC.

V gene TRBV6-2 or TRBV6-3 combines with J gene TRBJ1-5; 8 positions agree with TRBD1. The CDR3 totals 21 residues. Germline trimming cut 2 bases from V and 0 bases from J; bases unmatched to any gene: 18. Germline loops: CDR1 MNHEY, CDR2 SVGEGT. The CDR3 sequence is CASSYRFELWTGQYSNQPQHF. For the CDR3, the DNA is TGTGCCAGCAGTTACCGTTTCGAATTATGGACAGGGCAATATAGCAATCAGCCCCAGCATTTT.

This rearrangement joins TRBV7-9 to TRBJ2-1; D is perhaps TRBD2 (6 bases). Germline lookup yields CDR1 SEHNR and CDR2 FQNEAQ (reference sequence). The CDR3 length is 14 residues. The V and J ends lost 5 bases and 6 bases respectively, with 14 bases between them. The CDR3 nucleotides are TGTGCCAGCAGCCCACTTACTAGCTCCAATGAGCAGTTCTTC. Translation gives CASSPLTSSNEQFF. Full variable domain (outside the CDR3, taken from reference TRBV7-9 and TRBJ2-1): DTGVSQNPRHKITKRGQNVTFRCDPISEHNRLYWYRQTLGQGPEFLTYFQNEAQLEKSRLLSDRFSAERPKGSFSTLEIQRTEQGDSAMYLCASSPLTSSNEQFFGPGTRLTVL.

The chain employs TRBV29-1 and TRBJ1-5, with TRBD1 matching over 9 bases. The trim removed 7 bases at V and 7 bases at J, leaving 8 bases unmatched. The CDR3 has 13 amino acids. Germline loops: CDR1 SQVTM, CDR2 ANQGSEA. CDR3 sequence (DNA): TGCAGCGCCAGGACAGGGGCAGAGCAGCCCCAGCATTTT. Translating gives CSARTGAEQPQHF.

V is TRBV5-4 and J is TRBJ1-2; perhaps TRBD1 as D (5 bases). Germline CDR1 SGHNT, CDR2 YYREEE (reference sequence). This CDR3 has 16 amino acids. The V end lost 0 bases, the J end lost 8 bases, and 20 bases lay between the germline ends. The CDR3 region is CASSLGGASTYVGYTF. The CDR3 DNA reads as TGTGCCAGCAGCTTGGGAGGGGCTTCTACTTATGTGGGCTACACCTTC.

The rearrangement joins TRBV12-5 to TRBJ1-1, with 8 bases identical to TRBD1. Per the germline V gene, CDR1 is LGHNT and CDR2 is FRNRAP. With V trimmed by 5 bases and J by 7 bases, 6 bases remained unmatched. The CDR3 sequence is 13 residues long. CDR3 residues: CASGPGGGGEAFF. The CDR3 coding sequence is TGTGCTAGTGGTCCAGGGGGCGGAGGTGAAGCTTTCTTT.

In this sample, this clone turned up once. The genes are TRBV19 and TRBJ2-1; 9 nucleotides agree with TRBD2. The CDR3 length is 19 residues. The V gene's germline CDR1 is LNHDA and CDR2 SQIVND (reference sequence). V was pared by 1 base and J by 9 bases, with 19 bases of the junction left unmatched. CDR3 residues: CASSIGSPALAGSRREQFF. CDR3 bases: TGTGCCAGTAGTATAGGGTCTCCCGCTCTAGCGGGGAGCCGTCGTGAGCAGTTCTTC.

This chain links TRBV6-1 with TRBJ1-2; no clear D. The CDR3 has 15 residues. Germline V gene data show CDR1 as MNHNS and CDR2 as SASEGT. V was trimmed by 2 bases and J by 4 bases, leaving 14 bases between them. In DNA, the CDR3 is TGTGCCAGCAGTGAATGGAAGCCGGGAGCCTATGGCTACACCTTC. This translates into CASSEWKPGAYGYTF.